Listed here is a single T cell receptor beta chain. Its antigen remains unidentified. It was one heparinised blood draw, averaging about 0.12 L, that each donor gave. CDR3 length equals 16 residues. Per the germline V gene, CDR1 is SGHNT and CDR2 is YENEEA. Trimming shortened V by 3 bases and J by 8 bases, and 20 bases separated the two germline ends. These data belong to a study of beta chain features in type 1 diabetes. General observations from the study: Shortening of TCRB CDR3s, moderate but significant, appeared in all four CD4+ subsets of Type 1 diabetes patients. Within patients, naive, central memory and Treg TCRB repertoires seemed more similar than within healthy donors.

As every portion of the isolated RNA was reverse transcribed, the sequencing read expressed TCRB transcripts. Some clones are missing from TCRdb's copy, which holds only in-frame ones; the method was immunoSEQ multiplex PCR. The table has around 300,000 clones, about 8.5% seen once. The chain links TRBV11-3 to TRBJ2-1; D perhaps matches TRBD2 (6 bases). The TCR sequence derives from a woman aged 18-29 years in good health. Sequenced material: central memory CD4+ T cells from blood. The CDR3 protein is CASSLLAGRPWDEQFF. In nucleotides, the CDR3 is TGTGCCAGCAGCTTGCTGGCGGGGAGGCCCTGGGATGAGCAGTTCTTC.